This is a list of T cell receptor beta chains from one sample in a study of shared clonotypes between healthy human individuals. Repertoires were generated with immunoSEQ multiplex PCR, while TCRdb's copy carries only in-frame clones and drops some. The table has about half a million clones, approximately 79% seen once. The specimen was PBMCs. These receptors were taken from a woman aged 40 to 55 in good health. Some clones in this sample may be carry-over from other donors' samples. Both conserved end residues are part of each CDR3. Fields, in order: J gene, V gene, clone size, D gene, CDR3 protein, CDR3 DNA. A D gene is named only where the DNA matches it firmly. Size is omitted from some rows. Given values are once, few, many or a class for expanded clones.

>TRBJ2-7|TRBV5-4|NA|TRBD1
CASSLPTGGRYEQYF
TGTGCCAGCAGCTTGCCGACAGGGGGCCGCTACGAGCAGTACTTC
>TRBJ2-2|TRBV30|NA|TRBD2
CAWSVPVAGRGNTGELFF
TGTGCCTGGAGTGTTCCGGTAGCGGGCCGGGGGAACACCGGGGAGCTGTTTTTT
>TRBJ2-1|TRBV7-2|NA|TRBD2
CASSQGLGHYNEQFF
TGTGCCAGCAGCCAGGGACTAGGACACTACAATGAGCAGTTCTTC
>TRBJ2-1|TRBV5-1|NA|NA
CASSLQGRTPDEQFF
TGCGCCAGCAGCTTACAGGGTCGGACGCCCGATGAGCAGTTCTTC
>TRBJ2-2|TRBV6-5|NA|TRBD2
CASSYGRGLKAGELFF
TGTGCCAGCAGTTACGGGAGGGGATTGAAGGCCGGGGAGCTGTTTTTT
>TRBJ1-4|TRBV28|NA|NA
CASSRGWGEKLFF
TGTGCCAGCAGCCGAGGTTGGGGAGAAAAACTGTTTTTT
>TRBJ2-7|TRBV7-9|NA|NA
CASSLGGAVEEQYF
TGTGCCAGCAGCTTAGGCGGAGCCGTCGAGGAGCAGTACTTC
>TRBJ2-1|TRBV9|NA|NA
CASSVSQYNEQFF
TGTGCCAGCAGCGTATCCCAGTACAATGAGCAGTTCTTC
>TRBJ2-7|TRBV5-6|NA|NA
CASSRDYRGAYEQYF
TGTGCCAGCAGCCGTGATTATCGTGGGGCCTACGAGCAGTACTTC
>TRBJ2-5|TRBV28|once|NA
CASTGRGGEETQYF
TGTGCCAGCACCGGTAGAGGCGGCGAAGAGACCCAGTACTTC
>TRBJ2-2|TRBV29-1|NA|NA
CSVGTGYRNTGELFF
TGCAGCGTGGGGACCGGGTACAGGAACACCGGGGAGCTGTTTTTT
>TRBJ2-1|TRBV7-9|NA|TRBD2
CASTLGGGPGNEQFF
TGTGCCAGCACCTTGGGGGGAGGGCCAGGGAATGAGCAGTTCTTC
>TRBJ2-3|TRBV23-1|NA|NA
CASSHSLGRGIPDTQYF
TGCGCCAGCAGTCATTCTCTCGGACGGGGGATCCCAGATACGCAGTATTTT
>TRBJ2-2|TRBV7-9|NA|NA
CASSRTGELFF
TGTGCCAGCAGCAGAACCGGGGAGCTGTTTTTT
>TRBJ2-5|TRBV7-2|NA|TRBD1
CASSLGDRAQETQYF
TGTGCCAGCAGCTTAGGGGACAGGGCTCAAGAGACCCAGTACTTC
>TRBJ2-7|TRBV5-4|NA|NA
CASRSTVGGEQYF
TGTGCCAGCAGGTCCACGGTTGGGGGCGAGCAGTACTTC
>TRBJ2-7|TRBV20-1|NA|NA
CSALRHEQYF
TGCAGTGCTCTAAGACACGAGCAGTACTTC
>TRBJ1-1|TRBV30|few|TRBD1
CAWSVQGGVTEAFF
TGTGCCTGGAGTGTACAGGGGGGGGTCACTGAAGCTTTCTTT
>TRBJ2-2|TRBV29-1|once|TRBD1
CSVGGGNTGELFF
TGCAGCGTTGGAGGGGGCAACACCGGGGAGCTGTTTTTT
>TRBJ2-1|TRBV29-1|NA|NA
CSAQSSPGAHNEQFF
TGCAGCGCTCAATCCTCCCCGGGCGCGCACAATGAGCAGTTCTTC
>TRBJ2-5|TRBV18|NA|NA
CASSADLDSKETQYF
TGTGCCAGCTCAGCAGATTTGGACAGTAAAGAGACCCAGTACTTC
>TRBJ2-1|TRBV4-1|NA|NA
CARPVDTSRDNEQFF
TGCGCCAGGCCGGTAGATACTAGCCGCGACAATGAGCAGTTCTTC
>TRBJ1-3|TRBV5-1|NA|NA
CASSFGAGGPGDTIYF
TGCGCCAGCAGCTTCGGCGCAGGCGGTCCGGGGGACACCATATATTTT
>TRBJ2-7|TRBV27|NA|NA
CASSLSPGSYEQYF
TGTGCCAGCAGTTTATCGCCGGGATCCTACGAGCAGTACTTC
>TRBJ2-2|TRBV5-4|NA|TRBD2
CASSFGLAGDTGELFF
TGTGCCAGCAGCTTTGGGCTAGCGGGAGACACCGGGGAGCTGTTTTTT
>TRBJ1-1|TRBV18|few|NA
CASSPIGGTEAFF
TGTGCCAGCTCACCAATTGGAGGCACTGAAGCTTTCTTT
>TRBJ2-7|TRBV30|few|TRBD1
CAWAIGTGLSYEQYF
TGTGCCTGGGCTATTGGGACAGGGCTCTCCTACGAGCAGTACTTC